This is a list of T cell receptor beta chains from one sample in a study of blood T cells in healthy people across ages. Each CDR3 protein is one row after TCRdb ran MiXCR on the 5' RACE reads. Of around 1,700,000 distinct CDR3 sequences listed, about 30% are singletons. Sequencing used blood. These receptors originate from a woman aged 25 to 39 in good health. The CDR3 runs from the conserved cysteine through the conserved F or W. A D gene is named only where the DNA matches it firmly. A row's size may be missing; if present it is once, few, many or a size class.

D: NA; size: NA; V: TRBV27; J: TRBJ2-1; CDR3: CASSLKVASYNEQFF; DNA: TGTGCCAGCAGTTTAAAGGTAGCCTCCTACAATGAGCAGTTCTTC
D: NA; size: NA; V: TRBV9; J: TRBJ2-7; CDR3: CARESRDAGGHEQYF; DNA: TGTGCCAGGGAAAGCCGGGACGCCGGGGGCCACGAGCAGTACTTC
D: NA; size: NA; V: TRBV6-2/TRBV6-3; J: TRBJ1-1; CDR3: CAGTVSSVNTEAFF; DNA: TGTGCCGGCACCGTATCGTCAGTGAACACTGAAGCTTTCTTT
D: NA; size: many; V: TRBV7-2; J: TRBJ2-7; CDR3: CASSPDVVSLREQYF; DNA: TGTGCCAGCAGCCCTGATGTGGTGTCGCTACGAGAGCAGTACTTC
D: TRBD1; size: NA; V: TRBV10-3; J: TRBJ2-3; CDR3: CAIRGTGYYTDTQDF; DNA: TGTGCCATCAGGGGGACAGGCTACTACACAGATACGCAGGATTTT
D: TRBD1; size: NA; V: TRBV12-3/TRBV12-4; J: TRBJ1-2; CDR3: CASSLADRGFYGYTF; DNA: TGTGCCAGCAGTCTCGCGGACAGGGGCTTCTATGGCTACACCTTC
D: NA; size: NA; V: TRBV20-1; J: TRBJ2-7; CDR3: CSARVELGSHEQYF; DNA: TGCAGTGCTAGAGTTGAGCTTGGTAGCCACGAGCAGTACTTC
D: NA; size: NA; V: TRBV7-6; J: TRBJ2-7; CDR3: CASSDRTPPYEQYF; DNA: TGTGCCAGCAGCGATAGGACTCCACCCTACGAGCAGTACTTC
D: NA; size: few; V: TRBV20-1; J: TRBJ2-7; CDR3: CSARGEHSYEQYF; DNA: TGCAGTGCCCGAGGTGAGCATTCCTACGAGCAGTACTTC
D: NA; size: NA; V: TRBV28; J: TRBJ2-6; CDR3: CASRDRTSGANVLTF; DNA: TGTGCCAGCAGAGACAGGACCTCTGGGGCCAACGTCCTGACTTTC
D: TRBD2; size: once; V: TRBV7-3; J: TRBJ2-2; CDR3: CASSLTSGGFTGELFF; DNA: TGTGCCAGCAGCCTTACTAGCGGGGGCTTCACCGGGGAGCTGTTTTTT
D: TRBD1; size: few; V: TRBV5-1; J: TRBJ2-7; CDR3: CASSPTQGASSYEQYF; DNA: TGCGCCAGCAGCCCTACACAGGGGGCGAGTTCCTACGAGCAGTACTTC
D: NA; size: few; V: TRBV27; J: TRBJ2-1; CDR3: CASMMAPSYNEQFF; DNA: TGTGCCAGCATGATGGCTCCCTCCTACAATGAGCAGTTCTTC
D: NA; size: NA; V: TRBV7-6; J: TRBJ1-1; CDR3: CASSQPKIQGMNTEAFF; DNA: TGTGCCAGCAGCCAACCTAAAATTCAGGGGATGAACACTGAAGCTTTCTTT
D: TRBD1; size: many; V: TRBV25-1; J: TRBJ2-7; CDR3: CASSESGTGRYEQYF; DNA: TGTGCCAGCAGTGAATCCGGGACAGGGCGATACGAGCAGTACTTC
D: TRBD2; size: NA; V: TRBV9; J: TRBJ2-5; CDR3: CASSALNGRALGNEQYF; DNA: TGTGCCAGCAGCGCCCTAAACGGGAGGGCCTTGGGCAATGAGCAGTACTTC
D: TRBD2; size: many; V: TRBV20-1; J: TRBJ2-1; CDR3: CSAPGTSGSRVYNEQFF; DNA: TGCAGTGCCCCCGGGACTAGCGGGAGTAGGGTCTACAATGAGCAGTTCTTC
D: NA; size: NA; V: TRBV5-6; J: TRBJ2-1; CDR3: CASSPPEREFEQFF; DNA: TGTGCCAGCAGTCCCCCGGAGAGGGAGTTTGAGCAGTTCTTC
D: TRBD2; size: NA; V: TRBV24-1; J: TRBJ2-1; CDR3: CATSDSWGSGTSYEQFF; DNA: TGTGCCACCAGTGATTCCTGGGGGAGCGGGACTAGCTATGAGCAGTTCTTC
D: NA; size: few; V: TRBV7-9; J: TRBJ2-1; CDR3: CASSLWPGYGEQFF; DNA: TGTGCCAGCAGCTTATGGCCGGGATATGGCGAGCAGTTCTTC
D: NA; size: once; V: TRBV6-5; J: TRBJ1-1; CDR3: CASRLQGENTEAFF; DNA: TGTGCCAGCAGATTACAGGGAGAGAACACTGAAGCTTTCTTT
D: NA; size: many; V: TRBV30; J: TRBJ2-1; CDR3: CAWRIYNEQFF; DNA: TGTGCCTGGCGCATATACAATGAGCAGTTCTTC